This T cell receptor (beta chain) was found in a study of cytotoxic CD8 clonotypes in ibrutinib-treated CLL. Trimming took 6 bases from V and 2 from J, leaving 19 bases between them. The CDR3 is 16 amino acids. The germline V gene has CDR1 MDHEN and CDR2 SYDVKM. Sequenced by immunoSEQ multiplex PCR; TCRdb stores in-frame clones only, minus some. Of over 20,000 clones listed, about three quarters were seen once; the top ten hold roughly 7.6%. This clone has just a few counts. The sample was PBMCs, taken before ibrutinib treatment. The chain recombines TRBV28 with TRBJ1-2; D ambiguous. This TCR was recovered from a human donor with chronic lymphocytic leukemia. The CDR3 region is CASSPSPPTENYGYTF. The CDR3 DNA reads TGTGCCAGCAGCCCATCCCCCCCCACAGAGAACTATGGCTACACCTTC.